This TCR beta chain was found in a study of blood T cell repertoires in COVID-19. At the level of the study: Material from acute and convalescent COVID-19 was sourced from the United States, Italy and Spain.

Sequenced by immunoSEQ multiplex PCR; TCRdb stores in-frame clones only, minus some. Of a few hundred thousand clones in the sample, about 91% are singletons; the top ten hold roughly 2.5%. This CDR3 region has 16 residues. V was shortened by 4 bases and J by 4 bases, with 16 bases between the two germline ends. The germline V gene encodes CDR1 LGHNA and CDR2 YSLEER. This TCR was sampled from a woman in her thirties or forties with acute COVID-19. The sequenced sample was PBMCs or T cells enriched from blood (not recorded which). The genes are TRBV4-3 and TRBJ2-2; the D gene is possibly TRBD1 (6 bases). CDR3 sequence: CASSPQAGASTGELFF. Here the CDR3 DNA reads TGCGCCAGCAGCCCCCAGGCAGGGGCGAGCACCGGGGAGCTGTTTTTT.